This is a list of T cell receptor beta chains from one sample in a study of T cell responses to AZD1222 COVID-19 vaccine. Assay: immunoSEQ multiplex PCR; the TCRdb copy retains only in-frame clones and omits some. The table has about 86,000 clones, 90% seen once. The sample in question was peripheral blood, obtained on day 0 of AZD1222 vaccination. The receptors derive from an adult in good health. The CDR3 runs from the conserved cysteine through the conserved F or W. Each record gives: CDR3 length, J gene, D gene, V gene, clone size, CDR3 protein, CDR3 DNA. The D gene is left open where the match is weak. Some rows mark clone size as missing; the rest say once, few, many or name a class of expanded clone.

>15|TRBJ1-5|TRBD1|TRBV3-1/TRBV3-2|.
CASSQASGGGQPQHF
TGTGCCAGCAGCCAAGCTTCAGGGGGCGGTCAGCCCCAGCATTTT
>13|TRBJ1-6|.|TRBV4-1|.
CASSTKQGSPLHF
TGCGCCAGCAGCACCAAACAGGGATCACCCCTCCACTTT
>15|TRBJ1-5|TRBD1|TRBV5-6|.
CASSGQGQSNQPQHF
TGTGCCAGCAGCGGACAGGGTCAGAGCAATCAGCCCCAGCATTTT
>14|TRBJ2-7|.|TRBV2|.
CASSDLRTPYEQYF
TGTGCCAGCAGTGACCTGAGGACTCCCTACGAGCAGTACTTC
>12|TRBJ2-7|.|TRBV5-1|.
CANRVVGREQYF
TGCGCCAACCGAGTGGTAGGCCGCGAGCAGTACTTC
>15|TRBJ1-1|.|TRBV7-9|.
CASSRPRGLLTEAFF
TGTGCCAGCAGCCGCCCCCGGGGGTTGCTTACTGAAGCTTTCTTT
>15|TRBJ2-7|TRBD2|TRBV4-1|.
CASSPLAGAIYEQYF
TGCGCCAGCAGCCCGCTAGCGGGGGCGATCTACGAGCAGTACTTC
>16|TRBJ2-1|TRBD2|TRBV5-1|.
CASSEQWRGVYNEQFF
TGCGCCAGCAGCGAACAGTGGCGGGGGGTCTACAATGAGCAGTTCTTC
>17|TRBJ2-3|.|TRBV28|.
CASSSPGGAMGTDTQYF
TGTGCCAGCAGTTCCCCTGGCGGGGCAATGGGCACAGATACGCAGTATTTT
>15|TRBJ2-1|TRBD2|TRBV6-5|.
CASRHTTSGDNEQFF
TGTGCCAGCAGACACACGACTAGCGGGGACAATGAGCAGTTCTTC
>14|TRBJ1-2|TRBD1|TRBV6-1|.
CASSEPTGDYGYTF
TGTGCCAGCAGTGAACCGACAGGGGACTATGGCTACACCTTC
>14|TRBJ1-4|.|TRBV5-1|.
CASSPQGNDEKLFF
TGCGCCAGCAGCCCGCAGGGTAACGATGAAAAACTGTTTTTT
>12|TRBJ1-2|.|TRBV29-1|.
CSVEDQRGGYTF
TGCAGCGTTGAAGATCAGAGGGGTGGCTACACCTTC
>15|TRBJ2-1|.|TRBV6-5|few
CASSTSGTPYNEQFF
TGTGCCAGCAGTACCTCGGGGACACCTTACAATGAGCAGTTCTTC
>12|TRBJ2-7|.|TRBV2|.
CASIHRLGEQYF
TGTGCCAGCATTCACCGTTTGGGCGAGCAGTACTTC
>12|TRBJ2-7|.|TRBV6-2/TRBV6-3|.
CASSLQGYEQYF
TGTGCCAGCAGTTTGCAGGGCTACGAGCAGTACTTC
>13|TRBJ2-7|.|TRBV18|.
CASSPRTGYEQYF
TGTGCCAGCTCACCACGGACTGGCTACGAGCAGTACTTC
>13|TRBJ2-7|TRBD1|TRBV28|.
CAVTGEPGYEQYF
TGTGCCGTAACAGGGGAACCGGGCTACGAGCAGTACTTC
>18|TRBJ1-5|TRBD1|TRBV9|.
CASSPRARDREAGQPQHF
TGTGCCAGCAGCCCGAGAGCCCGGGACAGGGAGGCAGGTCAGCCCCAGCATTTT
>11|TRBJ2-1|.|TRBV27|.
CASTYGDEQFF
TGTGCCAGCACCTATGGGGATGAGCAGTTCTTC
>15|TRBJ2-7|TRBD1|TRBV28|once
CASTRRDRGRGEQYF
TGTGCCAGCACCCGGAGGGACAGGGGGCGCGGGGAGCAGTACTTC
>14|TRBJ1-2|TRBD1|TRBV13|once
CASSDRGRNYGYTF
TGTGCCAGCAGCGACAGGGGGCGGAACTATGGCTACACCTTC
>15|TRBJ2-1|TRBD2|TRBV5-4|.
CASSLSGLAGTEQFF
TGTGCCAGCAGCTTGTCCGGACTAGCGGGAACTGAGCAGTTCTTC
>12|TRBJ2-1|TRBD2|TRBV5-1|.
CATVGLANEQFF
TGCGCCACCGTGGGACTAGCCAATGAGCAGTTCTTC
>13|TRBJ2-7|.|TRBV11-2|.
CASSLGPRYEQYF
TGTGCCAGCAGCTTAGGTCCGCGATACGAGCAGTACTTC
>14|TRBJ1-1|.|TRBV4-1|once
CASSQGLLNTEAFF
TGCGCCAGCAGCCAGGGACTCCTGAACACTGAAGCTTTCTTT
>15|TRBJ1-3|.|TRBV4-1|once
CASSQRVLSGNTIYF
TGCGCCAGCAGCCAAAGGGTACTCTCTGGAAACACCATATATTTT
>15|TRBJ1-1|.|TRBV28|few
CASHPSAPKNTEAFF
TGTGCCAGCCATCCCTCGGCGCCCAAGAACACTGAAGCTTTCTTT